This paragraph covers one T cell receptor beta chain sequence. No antigen is known for it. This specimen comes from a study of regulatory T cells in long-lasting Graves disease. General study findings and limits: There were preferences for TRBV28, TRBJ1-2 and TRBJ2-5 in persistent disease. The study examined only peripheral blood, not thyroid tissue.

Trimming stripped 4 bases from V and 16 bases from J, with 20 bases between. Germline V CDR1 and CDR2: MRHNA, SNTAGT. This CDR3 spans 13 amino acids. Time point noted: newly diagnosed GD, antithyroid drugs for less than 3 months. Scientists built the TCR library using RNA that was extracted from PBMCs. Construction of TCR beta libraries relied on iRepertoire HTBI primers and on Arm-PCR targeting CDR3 regions. A single record per CDR3 protein comes from TCRdb applying MiXCR to the multiplex PCR reads. The repertoire includes more than 300,000 distinct CDR3 sequences, 15% of them detected once, and 22% sits in the top ten.

This sequence originates from a female donor with Graves disease. The sequenced sample was peripheral blood mononuclear cells (PBMCs), obtained at new diagnosis, from a patient treated with antithyroid drugs. The chain links TRBV6-4 to TRBJ2-1; no definite D call. CDR3: CASSGERIQSVFF. In DNA, the CDR3 is TGTGCCAGCAGTGGTGAACGGATTCAATCAGTCTTCTTC.